These T cell receptor beta chains were read from a single sample in a study of cytomegalovirus exposure and HLA in healthy donors. This table comes from immunoSEQ multiplex PCR, and its TCRdb copy is limited to in-frame clones, with some not included. The table has about 120,000 clones, roughly 89% seen once. The sequencing input was PBMCs. These receptor sequences come from a woman aged 18 to 35 in good health and CMV-seronegative. CDR3s include the opening cysteine and the closing phenylalanine or tryptophan. The D gene is left open where the match is weak. Clone size, where shown, is once, few, many, or a class for clones that have expanded.

v_gene	abundance	d_gene	j_gene	CDR3nt	CDR3aa
TRBV9	NA	NA	TRBJ1-1	TGTGCCAGCAGCGTAGCAGGTGAGAACACTGAAGCTTTCTTT	CASSVAGENTEAFF
TRBV6-5	NA	NA	TRBJ1-6	TGTGCCAGCAGGCCTCAAGAGTCACCCCTCCACTTT	CASRPQESPLHF
TRBV9	NA	NA	TRBJ2-5	TGTGCCAGCAGCGTAGTAGGACAGCCCGAAGAGACCCAGTACTTC	CASSVVGQPEETQYF
TRBV10-2	NA	TRBD2	TRBJ2-5	TGCGCCAGCAGCGAATGGACTAGCGGGGGGATAGGCGGGACCCAGTACTTC	CASSEWTSGGIGGTQYF
TRBV6-1	once	TRBD1	TRBJ1-1	TGTGCCAGCAGTAAAGAAACGGGACAGCCGAACACTGAAGCTTTCTTT	CASSKETGQPNTEAFF
TRBV6-5	NA	TRBD1	TRBJ1-2	TGTGCCAGCAGTTCCCGGACAGGTGACTATGGCTACACCTTC	CASSSRTGDYGYTF
TRBV6-5	NA	NA	TRBJ2-7	TGTGCCAGCAGCGGACAAGCAGGGCAGTACTTC	CASSGQAGQYF
TRBV5-1	NA	NA	TRBJ1-1	TGCGCCAGCAGCCCCCGCGGGGCTGAAGCTTTCTTT	CASSPRGAEAFF
TRBV6-1	NA	TRBD1	TRBJ1-2	TGTGCCAGCAGTAGGGACAGCTTCTATGGCTACACCTTC	CASSRDSFYGYTF
TRBV28	NA	NA	TRBJ1-2	TGTGCCAGCAGTTTACTTACGGGAGACTATGGCTACACCTTC	CASSLLTGDYGYTF
TRBV14	many	NA	TRBJ2-2	TGTGCCAGCAGCCAAGATGGCTGGGCGAGCCTATACACCGGGGAGCTGTTTTTT	CASSQDGWASLYTGELFF
TRBV19	NA	NA	TRBJ1-1	TGTGCCAGTAGTACAGGACTTAACACTGAAGCTTTCTTT	CASSTGLNTEAFF
TRBV9	NA	TRBD1	TRBJ1-2	TGTGCCAGCAGCCCGGACAGGCTTGGCTACACCTTC	CASSPDRLGYTF
TRBV18	NA	TRBD1	TRBJ2-1	TGTGCCAGCTCACGCGTACAGGGGCCGGGCCATGAGCAGTTCTTC	CASSRVQGPGHEQFF
TRBV5-6	NA	TRBD1	TRBJ2-7	TGTGCCAGCAGCCCAAACCCGGGACAGGGGCGGTACGAGCAGTACTTC	CASSPNPGQGRYEQYF
TRBV12-5	NA	TRBD2	TRBJ2-1	TGTGCTAGTGGTTATTCGGGGGGGGAACGGCAGTTCTTC	CASGYSGGERQFF
TRBV2	NA	NA	TRBJ2-5	TGTGCCGGAGGACAGCGTCAAGAGACCCAGTACTTC	CAGGQRQETQYF
TRBV6-5	NA	NA	TRBJ2-7	TGTGCCAGCCGTCCCACTGGGGCCGGGCAGTACTTC	CASRPTGAGQYF
TRBV2	NA	TRBD1	TRBJ1-1	TGTGCCAGCAGTGAGAAGGTCGGGGACAGGAAGGGAGCTTTCTTT	CASSEKVGDRKGAFF
TRBV27	NA	NA	TRBJ1-5	TGTGCCACCACCGCCGGGGGGGGGTCCGGGGCCCAGCATTTT	CATTAGGGSGAQHF
TRBV15	NA	NA	TRBJ2-5	TGTGCCACCAGCAGAGCTGTGTTCGAGACCCAGTACTTC	CATSRAVFETQYF
TRBV4-1	many	TRBD1	TRBJ1-2	TGCGCCAGCAGCCGACAAAGGACAGGGAACTATGGCTACACCTTC	CASSRQRTGNYGYTF
TRBV9	NA	NA	TRBJ2-2	TGTGCCAGCAGCCCTCGGGGGACAGCGAACACCGGGGAGCTGTTTTTT	CASSPRGTANTGELFF
TRBV5-1	NA	TRBD1	TRBJ1-5	TGCGCCAGCAGCCCCGGGACAGGGTCTAATCAGCCCCAGCATTTT	CASSPGTGSNQPQHF
TRBV4-1	once	NA	TRBJ1-6	TGCGCCAGCAGCCAAGAAATCTTCACGGGACAAGCTTCACCCCTCCACTTT	CASSQEIFTGQASPLHF
TRBV7-8	NA	NA	TRBJ2-7	TGTGCCAGCAGCTTAGCCCGGCGGCTAAGCTCCTACGAGCAGTACTTC	CASSLARRLSSYEQYF
TRBV29-1	NA	TRBD1	TRBJ1-4	TGCAGCGCCGCACCCGGACAGGACACAACTAATGAAAAACTGTTTTTT	CSAAPGQDTTNEKLFF
TRBV5-4	NA	NA	TRBJ1-1	TGTGCCAGCAGCCCGGGAAGGTACACTGAAGCTTTCTTT	CASSPGRYTEAFF
TRBV2	NA	TRBD1	TRBJ1-4	TGTGCCAGCGCCGGACAGGGACGTGAAAAACTGTTTTTT	CASAGQGREKLFF
TRBV27	NA	NA	TRBJ2-1	TGTGCCAGCAGCCCGCGCGGGGCCTTCTACAATGAGCAGTTCTTC	CASSPRGAFYNEQFF
TRBV2	NA	NA	TRBJ1-4	TGTGCCAGCCATGACAGTTCCGAAAAACTGTTTTTT	CASHDSSEKLFF
TRBV7-3	NA	NA	TRBJ1-1	TGTGCCAGCAGCTTGGCAGGGGTTAACACTGAAGCTTTCTTT	CASSLAGVNTEAFF
TRBV18	NA	NA	TRBJ1-3	TGTGCCAGCTCACCAGGAGGGACCCGGGGCACCTCTGGAAACACCATATATTTT	CASSPGGTRGTSGNTIYF
TRBV28	NA	TRBD1	TRBJ1-2	TGTGCCACCACAGGGGCCCCCAGCTATGGCTACACCTTC	CATTGAPSYGYTF
TRBV9	NA	NA	TRBJ1-1	TGTGCCAGCAGCCCAGGGAACACTGAAGCTTTCTTT	CASSPGNTEAFF
TRBV11-2	NA	NA	TRBJ1-2	TGTGCCAGCAGCTTATCCCGTAATTATTATGGCTACACCTTC	CASSLSRNYYGYTF
TRBV5-4	NA	TRBD1	TRBJ1-6	TGTGCCAGCAGCTTGGGACAGGGGGCTTGGGGGTCACCCCTCCACTTT	CASSLGQGAWGSPLHF
TRBV21-1	NA	NA	TRBJ1-3	TGTGCCAGCAGCAAATTCGGTTTGCGGTTTCGGAAGCACACCATATATTTT	CASSKFGLRFRKHTIYF
TRBV4-1	NA	TRBD1	TRBJ1-1	TGCGCCAGCAGCGGAATGACAGGGGGGAACACTGAAGCTTTCTTT	CASSGMTGGNTEAFF
TRBV11-3	NA	TRBD1	TRBJ2-5	TGTGCCAGCAGCTTCGGACAGGTCTTGGGAGAGACCCAGTACTTC	CASSFGQVLGETQYF